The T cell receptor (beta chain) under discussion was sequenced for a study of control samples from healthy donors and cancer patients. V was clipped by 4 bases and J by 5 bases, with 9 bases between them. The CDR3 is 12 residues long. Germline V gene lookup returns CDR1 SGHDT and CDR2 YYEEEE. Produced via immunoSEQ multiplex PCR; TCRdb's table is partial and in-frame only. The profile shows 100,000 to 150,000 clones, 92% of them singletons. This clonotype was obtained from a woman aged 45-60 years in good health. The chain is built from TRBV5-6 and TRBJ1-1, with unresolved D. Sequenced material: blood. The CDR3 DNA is TGTGCCAGCAGCCCAGGCGGTACTGAAGCTTTCTTT. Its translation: CASSPGGTEAFF.